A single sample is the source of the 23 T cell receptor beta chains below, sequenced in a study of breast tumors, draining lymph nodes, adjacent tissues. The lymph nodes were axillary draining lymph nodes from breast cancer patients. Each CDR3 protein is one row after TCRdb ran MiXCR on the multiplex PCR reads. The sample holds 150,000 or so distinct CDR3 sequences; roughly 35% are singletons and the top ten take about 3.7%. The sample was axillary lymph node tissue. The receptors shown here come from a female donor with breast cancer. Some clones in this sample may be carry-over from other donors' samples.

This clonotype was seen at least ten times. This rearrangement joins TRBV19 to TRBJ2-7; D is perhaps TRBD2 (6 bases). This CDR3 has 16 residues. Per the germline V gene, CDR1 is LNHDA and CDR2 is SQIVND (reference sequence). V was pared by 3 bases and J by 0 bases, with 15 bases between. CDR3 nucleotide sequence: TGTGCCAGTAGTATTATGGCGGGGCTATACTCCTACGAGCAGTACTTC. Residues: CASSIMAGLYSYEQYF.

The CDR3 region is CASSPVLAGSPLHF. DNA for the CDR3: TGTGCCAGCAGCCCAGTACTAGCGGGATCACCCCTCCACTTT. This chain uses TRBV7-9 with TRBJ1-6; D not resolved. This CDR3 region has 14 residues. V was pared by 5 bases and J by 10 bases, with 15 bases between. From germline, CDR1 is SEHNR and CDR2 FQNEAQ (reference sequence).

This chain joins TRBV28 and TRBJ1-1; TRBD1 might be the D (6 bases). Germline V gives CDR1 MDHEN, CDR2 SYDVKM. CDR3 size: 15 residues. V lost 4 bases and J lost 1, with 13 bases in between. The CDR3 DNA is TGTGCCAGCAGTTCCCCACAGGGTGGGAACACTGAAGCTTTCTTT. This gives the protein CASSSPQGGNTEAFF. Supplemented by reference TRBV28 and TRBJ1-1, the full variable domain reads DVKVTQSSRYLVKRTGEKVFLECVQDMDHENMFWYRQDPGLGLRLIYFSYDVKMKEKGDIPEGYSVSREKKERFSLILESASTNQTSMYLCASSSPQGGNTEAFFGQGTRLTVV.

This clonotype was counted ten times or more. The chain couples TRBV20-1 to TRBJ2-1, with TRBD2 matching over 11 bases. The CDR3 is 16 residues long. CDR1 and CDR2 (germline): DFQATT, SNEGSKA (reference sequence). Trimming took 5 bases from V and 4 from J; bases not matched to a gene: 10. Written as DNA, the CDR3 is TGCAGTGCTCTTAAATGGACTAGCGGGCCGTACAATGAGCAGTTCTTC. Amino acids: CSALKWTSGPYNEQFF.

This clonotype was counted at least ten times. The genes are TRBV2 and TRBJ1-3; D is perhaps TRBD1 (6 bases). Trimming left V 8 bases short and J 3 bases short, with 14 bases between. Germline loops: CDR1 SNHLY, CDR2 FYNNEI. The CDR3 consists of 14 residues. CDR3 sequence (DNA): TGTGCCAGCTGGGGGCTAAAGGGTGGAAACACCATATATTTT. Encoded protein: CASWGLKGGNTIYF.

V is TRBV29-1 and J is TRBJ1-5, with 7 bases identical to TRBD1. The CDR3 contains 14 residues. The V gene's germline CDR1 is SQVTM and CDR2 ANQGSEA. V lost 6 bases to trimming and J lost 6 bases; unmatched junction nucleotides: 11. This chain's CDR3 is CSVGEQGRGQPQHF. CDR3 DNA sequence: TGCAGCGTGGGGGAACAGGGGAGAGGTCAGCCCCAGCATTTT.

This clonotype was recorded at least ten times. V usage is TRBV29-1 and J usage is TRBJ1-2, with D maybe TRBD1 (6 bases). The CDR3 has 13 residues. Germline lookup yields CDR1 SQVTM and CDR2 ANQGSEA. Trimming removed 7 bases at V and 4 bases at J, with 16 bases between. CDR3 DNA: TGCAGCGCAGGACACCCAGGGGTCTATGGCTACACCTTC. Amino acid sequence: CSAGHPGVYGYTF.

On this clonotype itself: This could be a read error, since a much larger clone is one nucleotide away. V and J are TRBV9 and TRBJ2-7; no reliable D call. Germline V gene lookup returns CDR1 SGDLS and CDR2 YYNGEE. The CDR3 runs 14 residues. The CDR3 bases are TGTGCCAGCACCCTCTTTAGGGTATCATACGAGCAGTCCTTC. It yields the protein CASTLFRVSYEQSF. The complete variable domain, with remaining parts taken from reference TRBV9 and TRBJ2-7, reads DSGVTQTPKHLITATGQRVTLRCSPRSGDLSVYWYQQSLDQGLQFLIQYYNGEERAKGNILERFSAQQFPDLHSELNLSSLELGDSALYFCASTLFRVSYEQSFGPGTRLTVT.

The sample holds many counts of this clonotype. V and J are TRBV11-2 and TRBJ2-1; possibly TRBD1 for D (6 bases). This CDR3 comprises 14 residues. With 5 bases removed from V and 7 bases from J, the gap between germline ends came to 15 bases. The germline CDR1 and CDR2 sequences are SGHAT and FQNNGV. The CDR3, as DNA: TGTGCCAGCAGCGCCGGCAGGGGAGTGAATGAGCAGTTCTTC. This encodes CASSAGRGVNEQFF.

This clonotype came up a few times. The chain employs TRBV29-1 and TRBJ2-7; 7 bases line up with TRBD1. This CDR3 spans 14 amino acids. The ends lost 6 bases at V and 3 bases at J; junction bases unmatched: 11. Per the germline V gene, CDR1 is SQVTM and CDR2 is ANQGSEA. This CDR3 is CSVSDWDRVYEQYF. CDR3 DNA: TGCAGCGTCTCTGACTGGGACAGAGTCTACGAGCAGTACTTC.

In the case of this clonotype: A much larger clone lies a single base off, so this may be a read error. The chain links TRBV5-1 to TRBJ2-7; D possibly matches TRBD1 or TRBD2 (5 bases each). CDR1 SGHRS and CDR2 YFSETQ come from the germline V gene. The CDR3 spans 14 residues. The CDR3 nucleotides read TGCGCCAGCAGCTTGGTCCCGGGACCCTACGAGCGGTACTTC. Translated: CASSLVPGPYERYF.

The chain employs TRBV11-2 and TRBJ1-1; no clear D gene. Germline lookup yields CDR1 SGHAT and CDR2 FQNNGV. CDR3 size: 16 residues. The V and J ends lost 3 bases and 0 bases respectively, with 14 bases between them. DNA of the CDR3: TGTGCCAGCAGCTTTTTCGTTTTCGGAATGAACACTGAAGCTTTCTTT. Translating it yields CASSFFVFGMNTEAFF. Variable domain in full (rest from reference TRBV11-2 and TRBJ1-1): EAGVAQSPRYKIIEKRQSVAFWCNPISGHATLYWYQQILGQGPKLLIQFQNNGVVDDSQLPKDRFSAERLKGVDSTLKIQPAKLEDSAVYLCASSFFVFGMNTEAFFGQGTRLTVV.

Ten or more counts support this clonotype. The CDR3 loop is CALDSPQETQYF. The DNA of the CDR3 is TGTGCCTTAGACAGCCCCCAAGAGACCCAGTACTTC. The chain has TRBV30 and TRBJ2-5, with D possibly being TRBD1 (5 bases). Germline-derived CDR1 and CDR2 are GTSNPN and SVGIG (reference sequence). Trimming took off 7 bases at V and 1 base at J, with 10 bases between the two ends. This CDR3 is 12 amino acids long.

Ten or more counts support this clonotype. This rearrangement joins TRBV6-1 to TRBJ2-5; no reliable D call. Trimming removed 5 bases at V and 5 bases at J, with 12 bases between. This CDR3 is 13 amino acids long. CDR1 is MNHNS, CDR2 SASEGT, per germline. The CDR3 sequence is CASSLLLGETQYF. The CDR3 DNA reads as TGTGCCAGCAGTCTTCTCCTGGGGGAGACCCAGTACTTC.

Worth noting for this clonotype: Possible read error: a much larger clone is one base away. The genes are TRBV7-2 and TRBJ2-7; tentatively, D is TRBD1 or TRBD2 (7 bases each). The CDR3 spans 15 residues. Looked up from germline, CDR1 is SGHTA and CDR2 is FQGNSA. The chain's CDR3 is CASSLQGGASYEQHF. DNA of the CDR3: TGTGCCAGCAGCTTACAGGGGGGGGCTTCCTACGAGCAGCACTTC. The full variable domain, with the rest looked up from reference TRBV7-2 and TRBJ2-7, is GAGVSQSPSNKVTEKGKDVELRCDPISGHTALYWYRQSLGQGLEFLIYFQGNSAPDKSGLPSDRFSAERTGGSVSTLTIQRTQQEDSAVYLCASSLQGGASYEQHFGPGTRLTVT.

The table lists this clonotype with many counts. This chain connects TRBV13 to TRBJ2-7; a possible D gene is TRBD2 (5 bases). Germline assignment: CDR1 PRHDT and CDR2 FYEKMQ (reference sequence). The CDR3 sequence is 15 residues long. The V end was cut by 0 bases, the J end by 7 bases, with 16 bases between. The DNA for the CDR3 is TGTGCCAGCAGCTTAGGCCGGGGTAGCGTGCGGGAGCAGTACTTC. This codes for CASSLGRGSVREQYF. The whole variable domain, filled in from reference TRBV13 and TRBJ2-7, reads AAGVIQSPRHLIKEKRETATLKCYPIPRHDTVYWYQQGPGQDPQFLISFYEKMQSDKGSIPDRFSAQQFSDYHSELNMSSLELGDSALYFCASSLGRGSVREQYFGPGTRLTVT.

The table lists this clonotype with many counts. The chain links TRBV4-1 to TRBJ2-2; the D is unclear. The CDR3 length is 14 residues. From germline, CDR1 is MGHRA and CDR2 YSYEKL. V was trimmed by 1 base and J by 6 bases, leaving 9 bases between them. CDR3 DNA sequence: TGCGCCAGCAGCCAAGGGCCACTGGCCGGGGAGCTGTTTTTT. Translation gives CASSQGPLAGELFF.

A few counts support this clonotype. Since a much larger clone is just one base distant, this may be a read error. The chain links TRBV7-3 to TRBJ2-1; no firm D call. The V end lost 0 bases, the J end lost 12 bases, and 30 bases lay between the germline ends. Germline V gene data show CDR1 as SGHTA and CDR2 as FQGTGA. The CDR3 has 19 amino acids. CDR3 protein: CASSLTFGWVDPPPTGQFF. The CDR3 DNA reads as TGTGCCAGCAGCTTAACGTTCGGGTGGGTCGACCCCCCTCCGACGGGGCAGTTCTTC.

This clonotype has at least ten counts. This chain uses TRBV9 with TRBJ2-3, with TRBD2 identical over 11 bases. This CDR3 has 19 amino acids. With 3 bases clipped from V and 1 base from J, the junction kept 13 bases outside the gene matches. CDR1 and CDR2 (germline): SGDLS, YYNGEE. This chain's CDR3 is CASSESIGFSGRGTDTQYF. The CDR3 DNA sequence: TGTGCCAGCAGCGAAAGTATTGGTTTTAGCGGGAGGGGCACAGATACGCAGTATTTT.

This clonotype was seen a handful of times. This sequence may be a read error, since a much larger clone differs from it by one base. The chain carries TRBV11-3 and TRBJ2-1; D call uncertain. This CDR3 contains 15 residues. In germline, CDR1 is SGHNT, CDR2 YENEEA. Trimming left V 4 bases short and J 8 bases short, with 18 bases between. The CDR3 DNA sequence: TGTGCCAGCAGCTCCTACGTAAGCGCTCCACATGAGCAGTTCTTC. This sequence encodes CASSSYVSAPHEQFF.

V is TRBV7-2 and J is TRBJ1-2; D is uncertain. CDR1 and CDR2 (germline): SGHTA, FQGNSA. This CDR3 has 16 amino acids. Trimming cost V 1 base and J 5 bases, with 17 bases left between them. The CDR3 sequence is CASSLGARSEQYGYTF. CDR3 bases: TGTGCCAGCAGCTTAGGAGCGAGGAGTGAGCAGTATGGCTACACCTTC.

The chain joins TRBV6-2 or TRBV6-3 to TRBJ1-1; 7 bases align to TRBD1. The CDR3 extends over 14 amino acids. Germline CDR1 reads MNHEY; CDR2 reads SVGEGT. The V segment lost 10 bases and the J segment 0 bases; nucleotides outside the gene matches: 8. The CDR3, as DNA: TGTGCCACCTTACAGGGGCCCTTGAACACTGAAGCTTTCTTT. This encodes CATLQGPLNTEAFF.

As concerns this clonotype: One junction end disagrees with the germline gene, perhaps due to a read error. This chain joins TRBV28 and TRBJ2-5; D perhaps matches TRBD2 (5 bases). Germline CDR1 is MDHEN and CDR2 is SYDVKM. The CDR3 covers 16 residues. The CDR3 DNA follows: TGTGCCAGCAGTTTAGAAGAGGGTTTCAGCCAAGAGACCCAATACTTC. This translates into CASSLEEGFSQETQYF.